The 29 T cell receptor beta chains listed next were all sequenced from one sample in a study of blood T cell repertoires in COVID-19. Profiling relied on immunoSEQ multiplex PCR, and the TCRdb table lists in-frame clones only, not all of them. The table includes 200,000 to 250,000 clones, roughly four fifths detected once. Sequenced: peripheral blood. The receptors were sampled from a woman aged 55 to 70 with acute or convalescent COVID-19.

The V and J genes are TRBV2 and TRBJ1-6; 7 bases are shared with TRBD1. The CDR3 is made up of 14 amino acids. Germline V gene data show CDR1 as SNHLY and CDR2 as FYNNEI. Trimming removed 2 bases from V and 6 bases from J; junction bases left unmatched: 1. The CDR3 region has the DNA TGTGCCAGCAGTGAACGGGACAGTAATTCACCCCTCCACTTT. Translating gives CASSERDSNSPLHF.

The sample holds a few counts of this clone. One end of the junction does not line up with germline, which may come from a read error. The chain employs TRBV4-3 and TRBJ2-1, with TRBD2 matching 10 bases. Germline loops: CDR1 LGHNA, CDR2 YSLEER. This CDR3 is 18 amino acids long. CDR3 amino acids: CASSPFISGGASFNEQFF. The CDR3 DNA reads as TGCGCCAGCAGCCCCTTTATAAGCGGGGGGGCCTCCTTCAATGAGCAGTTCTTC.

In its sample, this clone was seen once. The CDR3 DNA reads TGCGCCAGCAGCCACGGGACAGACAAAGAGACCCAGTACTTC. It encodes CASSHGTDKETQYF. The J gene is TRBJ2-5, the V gene TRBV5-1; 7 bases map to TRBD1. This CDR3 contains 14 residues. The trim removed 4 bases at V and 3 bases at J, leaving 6 bases unmatched. Germline V gene data show CDR1 as SGHRS and CDR2 as YFSETQ.

This sequence joins TRBV6-5 and TRBJ1-4, with 7 bases matching TRBD1. From germline, CDR1 is MNHEY and CDR2 SVGAGI. V lost 7 bases, J lost 6 bases, and 11 bases stayed unmatched. The CDR3 length is 15 residues. The CDR3 region is CASNRAEGTDEKLFF. The CDR3 nucleotides are TGTGCCAGCAACCGAGCAGAAGGGACAGATGAAAAACTGTTTTTT.

V gene TRBV6-1 combines with J gene TRBJ1-5; D is unclear. The CDR3 sequence is 17 residues long. The germline CDR1 and CDR2 sequences are MNHNS and SASEGT. The V end lost 2 bases, the J end lost 6 bases, and 20 bases lay between the germline ends. The chain's CDR3 is CASSESPTHLTFQPQHF. The CDR3 coding sequence is TGTGCCAGCAGTGAATCCCCGACACACTTAACGTTTCAGCCCCAGCATTTT.

This chain links TRBV5-1 with TRBJ2-3; tentative D call: TRBD2 (6 bases). Per the germline V gene, CDR1 is SGHRS and CDR2 is YFSETQ. With 4 bases removed from V and 4 bases from J, the gap between germline ends came to 16 bases. CDR3 size: 15 residues. The CDR3 loop reads CASSRDSMPADTQYF. In DNA form, the CDR3 reads TGCGCCAGCAGCCGGGACTCCATGCCGGCAGATACGCAGTATTTT.

The rearrangement joins TRBV28 to TRBJ1-4; 9 positions agree with TRBD1. The CDR3 covers 15 residues. The J segment lost 5 bases and the V segment lost 5 bases, leaving 6 bases of the junction unmatched. Germline CDR1 and CDR2: MDHEN and SYDVKM. The CDR3 DNA follows: TGTGCCAGCAGTATGACCGGGACAGGGAATGAAAAACTGTTTTTT. This encodes CASSMTGTGNEKLFF.

The sample holds one count of this clone. The V call is TRBV12-3 or TRBV12-4, the J call TRBJ1-2; no firm D call. Trimming stripped 1 base from V and 5 bases from J, with 8 bases between. This CDR3 has 13 amino acids. The CDR3 sequence: CASSLGGRYGYTF. The CDR3 region has the DNA TGTGCCAGCAGTTTAGGAGGGAGGTATGGCTACACCTTC.

The chain links TRBV5-1 to TRBJ1-2; D is undetermined. This CDR3 comprises 13 residues. Between the trimmed V and J ends, which lost 0 bases and 4 bases, there was a span of 7 bases. Germline values: CDR1 SGHRS, CDR2 YFSETQ. CDR3 coding DNA: TGCGCCAGCAGCTTGGACCCAGGCTATGGCTACACCTTC. It specifies CASSLDPGYGYTF.

With respect to this clone: Other nucleotide sequences from this sample produce the same CDR3. The V gene is TRBV30, the J gene TRBJ2-2, with 10 nucleotides matching TRBD2. The length of the CDR3 is 18 residues. Germline loops: CDR1 GTSNPN, CDR2 SVGIG (reference sequence). The junction had 11 bases not matched to a gene; V was cut back by 0 bases and J by 4 bases. The CDR3 reads CAWSVERGGSGGTGELFF. The CDR3 bases are TGTGCCTGGAGTGTTGAGCGGGGGGGCAGTGGGGGCACCGGGGAGCTGTTTTTT. Using reference TRBV30 and TRBJ2-2 for the parts outside the CDR3, the full variable domain is SQTIHQWPATLVQPVGSPLSLECTVEGTSNPNLYWYRQAAGRGLQLLFYSVGIGQISSEVPQNLSASRPQDRQFILSSKKLLLSDSGFYLCAWSVERGGSGGTGELFFGEGSRLTVL.

This sequence joins TRBV3-1 (or the pseudogene TRBV3-2) and TRBJ2-4, with D maybe TRBD2 (7 bases). V shed 4 bases and J shed 8 bases, with 9 bases lying between them. Germline values: CDR1 LGHDT, CDR2 YNNKEL (reference sequence). CDR3 size: 12 residues. The CDR3 DNA sequence: TGTGCCAGCAGCCGCGGGGGCCACATTCAGTACTTC. It specifies CASSRGGHIQYF.

The CDR3 DNA reads TGTGCCAGCAGCGTAGGACTTCAGCAGTACTTC. Protein sequence: CASSVGLQQYF. V usage is TRBV5-4 and J usage is TRBJ2-7, with TRBD2 as a possible D gene (5 bases). The CDR3 sequence is 11 residues long. Trimming left V 4 bases short and J 8 bases short, with 10 bases between. The V gene's germline CDR1 is SGHNT and CDR2 YYREEE (reference sequence).

V and J are TRBV7-2 and TRBJ2-5; 9 bases are a match to TRBD2. Per the germline V gene, CDR1 is SGHTA and CDR2 is FQGNSA. The V and J ends lost 2 bases and 5 bases, in that order; junction bases with no gene match: 12. This CDR3 is built from 17 residues. The DNA for the CDR3 is TGTGCCAGCAGCTTATCTTTCCGGCGGGGGGGCCTGGAGACCCAGTACTTC. It is translated as CASSLSFRRGGLETQYF.

This clone was found once. The rearrangement links TRBV7-9 to TRBJ1-3, with 8 nucleotides matching TRBD1. V gave up 4 bases and J gave up 0 bases; unmatched junction bases: 8. The CDR3 has 17 amino acids. Germline V lookup: CDR1 SEHNR, CDR2 FQNEAQ (reference sequence). In DNA form, the CDR3 reads TGTGCCAGCAGCTCTCCCCGGGACAGGCCCTCTGGAAACACCATATATTTT. Translating it yields CASSSPRDRPSGNTIYF.

The rearrangement joins TRBV5-4 to TRBJ2-7; TRBD1 matches at 7 bases. This CDR3 comprises 13 residues. V was pared by 4 bases and J by 3 bases, with 4 bases of the junction left unmatched. The V gene's germline CDR1 is SGHNT and CDR2 YYREEE (reference sequence). CDR3 sequence reads: CASSKTGYYEQYF. The CDR3 DNA sequence: TGTGCCAGCAGCAAGACAGGGTACTACGAGCAGTACTTC.

This chain links TRBV6-1 with TRBJ2-7, with no clear D. CDR1 is MNHNS and CDR2 is SASEGT in the germline V gene. V was pared by 2 bases and J by 4 bases, with 9 bases between. This CDR3 has 13 amino acids. The DNA for the CDR3 is TGTGCCAGCAGTGAAACGACTCTGTACGAGCAGTACTTC. Translating gives CASSETTLYEQYF.

This clone was found many times. The chain joins TRBV2 to TRBJ1-3; TRBD1 might be the D (5 bases). The CDR3 loop spans 16 amino acids. V was pared by 5 bases and J by 3 bases, with 17 bases between. Germline CDR1 SNHLY, CDR2 FYNNEI. In DNA, the CDR3 is TGTGCCAGCAGTAGAAAACTGCAGGGTTTTGGAAACACCATATATTTT. It translates to CASSRKLQGFGNTIYF.

CDR3 loop: CASSYVDTNQPQHF. The CDR3, as DNA: TGTGCCAGCAGTTATGTGGACACCAATCAGCCCCAGCATTTT. The chain joins TRBV6-6 to TRBJ1-5; TRBD1 might be the D (5 bases). Germline V gene lookup returns CDR1 MNHNY and CDR2 SVGAGI (reference sequence). Trimming shortened V by 3 bases and J by 3 bases, and 9 bases separated the two germline ends. The CDR3 is 14 amino acids.

The chain is built from TRBV5-6 and TRBJ1-1; TRBD1 matches at 7 bases. The CDR3 loop spans 14 amino acids. With 5 bases clipped from V and 3 bases from J, the junction kept 7 bases outside the gene matches. In germline, CDR1 is SGHDT, CDR2 YYEEEE. The CDR3 protein is CASRQGGPYTEAFF. In DNA form, the CDR3 reads TGTGCCAGCAGGCAGGGGGGCCCTTACACTGAAGCTTTCTTT.

The chain recombines TRBV6-2 or TRBV6-3 with TRBJ1-5; no reliable D call. V was trimmed by 5 bases and J by 6 bases, leaving 11 bases between them. This CDR3 comprises 13 residues. Germline-derived CDR1 and CDR2 are MNHEY and SVGEGT. CDR3 DNA sequence: TGTGCCAGCAGTCCCCTAGGCGGTCAGCCCCAGCATTTT. Residues: CASSPLGGQPQHF.

The chain employs TRBV4-1 and TRBJ2-2, with D possibly TRBD1 on 5 matching bases. Germline CDR1 is MGHRA and CDR2 is YSYEKL. V was shortened by 4 bases and J by 3 bases, with 15 bases between the two germline ends. The CDR3 is 16 residues long. The CDR3 spells CASSRFIIGDTGELFF. The CDR3 nucleotides read TGCGCCAGCAGCCGATTTATAATAGGGGACACCGGGGAGCTGTTTTTT.

J is TRBJ1-5 and V is TRBV6-6; D is unclear. The germline gives CDR1 MNHNY, CDR2 SVGAGI (reference sequence). V dropped 2 bases and J dropped 7 bases, with 9 bases sitting between them. This CDR3 comprises 13 residues. In DNA form, the CDR3 reads TGTGCCAGCAGTTACCCCGGTAGCCAGCCCCAGCATTTT. As protein: CASSYPGSQPQHF.

The chain has TRBV4-2 and TRBJ2-4; D perhaps matches TRBD1 (5 bases). V lost 6 bases and J lost 5, with 20 bases in between. The CDR3 is 16 residues long. CDR1 and CDR2 from the germline V gene are LGHNA and YNFKEQ. Here the CDR3 reads CASSRKADLGENIQYF. In nucleotides, the CDR3 is TGTGCCAGCAGTAGAAAAGCCGACCTAGGGGAAAACATTCAGTACTTC.

This sequence joins TRBV6-6 and TRBJ2-5; 7 positions agree with TRBD2. Germline V gene lookup returns CDR1 MNHNY and CDR2 SVGAGI (reference sequence). CDR3 length: 12 residues. Germline trimming cut 7 bases from V and 6 bases from J; bases unmatched to any gene: 5. The CDR3 DNA is TGTGCCAGCACGCGCGGGGGAAAGACCCAGTACTTC. Its protein is CASTRGGKTQYF.

The chain joins TRBV9 to TRBJ1-2; a possible D gene is TRBD1 (5 bases). From germline, CDR1 is SGDLS and CDR2 YYNGEE. The CDR3 contains 15 residues. V was shortened by 0 bases and J by 3 bases, with 12 bases between the two germline ends. The CDR3 protein is CASSVEGDRYYGYTF. CDR3 DNA: TGTGCCAGCAGCGTAGAAGGAGACAGATACTATGGCTACACCTTC.

The V and J genes are TRBV3-1 (or the pseudogene TRBV3-2) and TRBJ2-7, with D uncertain. V was clipped by 2 bases and J by 5 bases, with 7 bases between them. The CDR3 extends over 12 amino acids. CDR1 and CDR2 from the germline V gene are LGHDT and YNNKEL (reference sequence). The CDR3 DNA is TGTGCCAGCAGCCAAATGACAAACGAGCAGTACTTC. This encodes CASSQMTNEQYF.

This clone was detected once. The chain couples TRBV9 to TRBJ2-3; D ambiguous. Trimming removed 0 bases from V and 0 bases from J, with 14 bases in between. This CDR3 is built from 17 residues. Germline V CDR1 and CDR2: SGDLS, YYNGEE. The CDR3 DNA sequence: TGTGCCAGCAGCGTAGACTCAGGCCACCCGAGCACAGATACGCAGTATTTT. Amino acid sequence: CASSVDSGHPSTDTQYF.

This rearrangement joins TRBV7-9 to TRBJ1-5; the D gene is possibly TRBD1 (6 bases). Germline values: CDR1 SEHNR, CDR2 FQNEAQ (reference sequence). The germline V and J ends were trimmed by 3 bases and 6 bases, with 12 bases remaining between them. The CDR3 consists of 14 residues. The DNA for the CDR3 is TGTGCCAGCAGCTTGAAGGGGGAAGGTCAGCCCCAGCATTTT. This sequence encodes CASSLKGEGQPQHF.

The count of this clone is one. The J gene is TRBJ1-1, the V gene TRBV5-1, with a possible D match to TRBD1 (6 bases). CDR3 length: 14 amino acids. Germline V gene data show CDR1 as SGHRS and CDR2 as YFSETQ. Between the trimmed V and J ends, which lost 2 bases and 2 bases, there was a span of 10 bases. The CDR3 bases are TGCGCCAGCAGCTTTGACAGGCGAAACACTGAAGCTTTCTTT. Its protein is CASSFDRRNTEAFF.